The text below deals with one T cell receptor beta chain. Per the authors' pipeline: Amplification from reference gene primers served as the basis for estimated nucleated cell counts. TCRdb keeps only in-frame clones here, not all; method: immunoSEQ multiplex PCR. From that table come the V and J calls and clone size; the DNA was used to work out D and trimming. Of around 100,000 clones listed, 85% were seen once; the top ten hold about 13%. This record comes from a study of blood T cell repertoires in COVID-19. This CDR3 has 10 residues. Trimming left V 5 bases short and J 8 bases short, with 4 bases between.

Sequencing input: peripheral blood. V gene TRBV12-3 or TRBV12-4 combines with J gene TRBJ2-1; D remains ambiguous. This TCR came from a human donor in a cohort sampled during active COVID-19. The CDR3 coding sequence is TGTGCCAGCAGTCAGGATGAGCAGTTCTTC. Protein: CASSQDEQFF.